This TCR beta chain stems from a study of cytomegalovirus exposure and HLA in healthy donors. Remarks on this clone: Its antigen is unknown.

The PCR made use of 60 Vbeta and 13 Jbeta primers. The repertoire was sequenced with immunoSEQ multiplex PCR; TCRdb's copy has only in-frame clones and lacks some. With 75,000 to 85,000 clones in the sample, the ten largest clones hold about 0.5%. Notes on the study in general: In a later analysis, TCR beta V- and J-gene trimming was associated with a missense DCLRE1C variant. There were some V segments, including TRBV6-2 and TRBV6-3, excluded as indistinguishable. TCR beta chains numbering some 160 were designated cytomegalovirus-associated.

This CDR3 has 14 residues. CDR1 is PRHDT, CDR2 FYEKMQ, per germline (reference sequence). V lost 5 bases and J lost 6; bases outside the gene matches: 9. The sequence came from a man between 45 and 60 years old in good health and CMV-seronegative. Sequencing was carried out using PBMCs. This chain connects TRBV13 to TRBJ2-7; 8 nucleotides match TRBD2. This CDR3 reads CASSTGLEKAEQYF. CDR3 nucleotides: TGTGCCAGCAGCACGGGACTAGAAAAGGCCGAGCAGTACTTC. Filled out from reference TRBV13 and TRBJ2-7, the complete variable domain reads AAGVIQSPRHLIKEKRETATLKCYPIPRHDTVYWYQQGPGQDPQFLISFYEKMQSDKGSIPDRFSAQQFSDYHSELNMSSLELGDSALYFCASSTGLEKAEQYFGPGTRLTVT.